The 13 T cell receptor beta chains presented below share a single source sample, sequenced in a study of human T cells and chemical hapten exposure. Time point indicated: patch test 1, 2 weeks after DPC sensitization. The treatment was: therapeutic diphenylcyclopropenone sensitization with weekly scalp DPC. TCRdb recomputed calls from the RACE reads with MiXCR, one row per CDR3 protein. The profile shows approximately 90,000 distinct CDR3 sequences, about 10% of them singletons. This material consisted of whole blood, taken in connection with sensitization to the hapten diphenylcyclopropenone (DPC). The source of these receptors is a man in his forties with alopecia areata. Some clones in this sample may be carry-over from other donors' samples.

This clonotype was counted many times. The rearrangement links TRBV13 to TRBJ1-1, with D unclear. Per the germline V gene, CDR1 is PRHDT and CDR2 is FYEKMQ (reference sequence). CDR3 length: 12 amino acids. Trimming took off 2 bases at V and 4 bases at J, with 5 bases between the two ends. CDR3 amino acids: CASSLFGTEAFF. CDR3 sequence (DNA): TGTGCCAGCAGCTTATTCGGCACTGAAGCTTTCTTT.

This clonotype was seen only a few times. The chain links TRBV7-2 to TRBJ2-5, with 7 bases identical to TRBD1. Trimming removed 5 bases from V and 2 bases from J; junction bases left unmatched: 5. The germline V gene encodes CDR1 SGHTA and CDR2 FQGNSA. The CDR3 is made up of 14 amino acids. The CDR3 protein is CASSLGGQQETQYF. The CDR3 DNA reads as TGTGCCAGCAGCCTAGGGGGACAGCAAGAGACCCAGTACTTC.

The chain links TRBV29-1 to TRBJ2-1, with 9 bases that match TRBD1. Losses at the gene ends were 2 bases for V and 4 bases for J; bases not matched to a gene: 3. CDR3 size: 14 residues. The germline V gene encodes CDR1 SQVTM and CDR2 ANQGSEA. The DNA of the CDR3 is TGCAGCGTTGAATCACAGGGGGCTTACAATGAGCAGTTCTTC. Protein sequence: CSVESQGAYNEQFF.

This clonotype came up many times. The J gene is TRBJ2-6, the V gene TRBV6-5; 9 bases are shared with TRBD1. This CDR3 has 17 amino acids. CDR1 is MNHEY, CDR2 SVGAGI, per germline. V dropped 6 bases and J dropped 2; count of bases not matched to a gene: 8. The DNA of the CDR3 is TGTGCCAGCAGAGGGGGACAGGGAGTAACTGGGGCCAACGTCCTGACTTTC. Protein sequence: CASRGGQGVTGANVLTF.

This clonotype occurred a few times. The chain is built from TRBV9 and TRBJ1-4; D is unresolved. The CDR3 is 15 residues long. Germline assignment: CDR1 SGDLS and CDR2 YYNGEE. Trimming cost V 0 bases and J 4 bases, with 10 bases left between them. CDR3 nucleotide sequence: TGTGCCAGCAGCGTAGCGTGGGGAGTTAATGAAAAACTGTTTTTT. Translated, it gives CASSVAWGVNEKLFF.

This clonotype appeared many times. The chain is built from TRBV11-3 and TRBJ2-3, with D unclear. The CDR3 totals 15 residues. The V and J ends lost 2 bases and 5 bases respectively, with 14 bases between them. Germline values: CDR1 SGHNT, CDR2 YENEEA. The CDR3 nucleotides read TGTGCCAGCAGCTTAATGGTGTCCATGGGAGATACGCAGTATTTT. It yields the protein CASSLMVSMGDTQYF.

This clonotype occurred a few times. The rearrangement links TRBV7-2 to TRBJ1-3, with 9 positions matching TRBD1. Trimming cost V 4 bases and J 10 bases; bases outside gene matches: 5. The CDR3 is 13 amino acids. CDR1 and CDR2 (germline): SGHTA, FQGNSA. The CDR3 spells CASSSRDRDTIYF. Here the CDR3 DNA reads TGTGCCAGCAGCTCCCGGGACAGGGATACCATATATTTT.

The chain couples TRBV4-3 to TRBJ2-7, with 7 bases identical to TRBD2. The V gene's germline CDR1 is LGHNA and CDR2 YSLEER. The CDR3 covers 15 residues. V lost 0 bases and J lost 4; bases outside the gene matches: 6. The CDR3 protein is CASSQDQSGTYEQYF. DNA for the CDR3: TGCGCCAGCAGCCAAGATCAAAGCGGGACTTACGAGCAGTACTTC.

This chain uses TRBV29-1 with TRBJ2-7; 11 nucleotides align to TRBD2. The CDR3 is made up of 13 amino acids. Germline CDR1 and CDR2: SQVTM and ANQGSEA. V was pared by 7 bases and J by 2 bases, with 4 bases of the junction left unmatched. This CDR3 reads CSAATSGAYEQYF. In nucleotides, the CDR3 is TGCAGCGCCGCGACTAGCGGGGCCTACGAGCAGTACTTC.

This chain connects TRBV9 to TRBJ2-3; TRBD2 aligns across 10 bases. CDR3 length: 16 amino acids. With 1 base clipped from V and 3 bases from J, the junction kept 5 bases outside the gene matches. Per the germline V gene, CDR1 is SGDLS and CDR2 is YYNGEE. The CDR3 DNA reads TGTGCCAGCAGCGTATTACCTAGCGGGAGAACAGATACGCAGTATTTT. The encoded protein is CASSVLPSGRTDTQYF.

This chain connects TRBV5-1 to TRBJ2-1, with 11 bases lining up with TRBD2. The CDR3 is made up of 16 amino acids. With V trimmed by 0 bases and J by 7 bases, 6 bases remained unmatched. Germline V gene lookup returns CDR1 SGHRS and CDR2 YFSETQ. The CDR3 loop reads CASSLVAGGPSNEQFF. In nucleotides, the CDR3 is TGCGCCAGCAGCTTGGTAGCGGGAGGGCCCTCGAATGAGCAGTTCTTC.

This clonotype was found many times. The V call is TRBV29-1, the J call TRBJ2-5; a possible D gene is TRBD2 (5 bases). This CDR3 is 15 amino acids long. CDR1 SQVTM and CDR2 ANQGSEA come from the germline V gene. The V end lost 3 bases, the J end lost 4 bases, and 18 bases lay between the germline ends. CDR3 loop: CSVDGWRVRPETQYF. CDR3 in DNA: TGCAGCGTTGACGGGTGGCGGGTGCGGCCAGAGACCCAGTACTTC.

The V call is TRBV6-4, the J call TRBJ2-4; D is possibly TRBD1 (6 bases). The CDR3 sequence is 12 residues long. Trimming shortened V by 7 bases and J by 6 bases, and 10 bases separated the two germline ends. Per the germline V gene, CDR1 is MRHNA and CDR2 is SNTAGT. The CDR3 nucleotides read TGTGCCAGCAACGGACAGCGAAACATTCAGTACTTC. As protein: CASNGQRNIQYF.